Listed below are T cell receptor beta chains from one sample, sequenced in a study of resident and recirculating memory T cells in vitiligo. Profiled with immunoSEQ multiplex PCR; TCRdb holds only in-frame clones, not every one. The repertoire has some 70,000 clones, about nine tenths of them found once; the top ten carry less than 5%. Input material: blood. The receptor source for this set is a male donor with vitiligo. Each CDR3 is given with its conserved first and last residue. Each record gives: clone size, J gene, V gene, D gene, CDR3 protein, CDR3 DNA. A D gene is named only where the DNA matches it firmly. Some rows have no size entry. The others give once, few or many, or a class for an expanded clone.

>.|TRBJ1-1|TRBV2|TRBD1
CASSVRGPFTEAFF
TGTGCCAGCAGTGTAAGGGGGCCGTTCACTGAAGCTTTCTTT
>.|TRBJ2-3|TRBV29-1|TRBD2
CSLRGGAGGYTDTQYF
TGCAGCCTAAGAGGGGGTGCGGGGGGATACACAGATACGCAGTATTTT
>.|TRBJ2-3|TRBV9|TRBD2
CASSVELAGPKGTQYF
TGTGCCAGCAGCGTAGAACTAGCGGGGCCTAAGGGTACGCAGTATTTT
>.|TRBJ1-2|TRBV11-2|.
CASSQSRGSNYGYTF
TGTGCCAGCAGCCAGAGTAGGGGCTCTAACTATGGCTACACCTTC
>.|TRBJ2-5|TRBV6-5|.
CASSHTETQYF
TGTGCCAGCAGTCACACGGAGACCCAGTACTTC
>.|TRBJ1-1|TRBV27|TRBD1
CASRKGDRGAFF
TGTGCCAGCAGGAAGGGGGACAGGGGAGCTTTCTTT
>.|TRBJ2-1|TRBV28|.
CASSLDQGFNEQFF
TGTGCCAGCAGCTTGGACCAGGGGTTTAATGAGCAGTTCTTC
>.|TRBJ1-2|TRBV5-1|TRBD1
CASSLQGVFRFHF
TGCGCCAGCAGCCTCCAGGGGGTTTTCAGGTTCCATTTC
>.|TRBJ1-1|TRBV2|TRBD1
CASREDRATEAFF
TGTGCCAGCAGGGAGGACAGGGCTACTGAAGCTTTCTTT
>few|TRBJ2-5|TRBV12-5|TRBD1
CASGLVLFGRGRRMETQYF
TGTGCTAGTGGTTTGGTTTTGTTTGGTAGGGGGCGACGTATGGAGACCCAGTACTTC
>.|TRBJ1-1|TRBV7-2|TRBD1
CASSLQRQGPHEAFF
TGTGCCAGCAGCTTACAAAGACAGGGCCCTCATGAAGCTTTCTTT
>.|TRBJ2-7|TRBV7-2|.
CASSSFTAYEQYF
TGTGCCAGCAGCTCATTTACGGCCTACGAGCAGTACTTC
>.|TRBJ1-3|TRBV6-1|.
CASSSRNTIYF
TGTGCCAGCAGTTCTAGAAACACCATATATTTT
>.|TRBJ2-4|TRBV9|.
CASSESGFVTKNIQYF
TGTGCCAGCAGCGAGTCAGGGTTTGTGACCAAAAACATTCAGTACTTC
>.|TRBJ2-3|TRBV15|TRBD1
CATSSGTGGTDTQYF
TGTGCCACCAGCAGCGGGACAGGGGGCACAGATACGCAGTATTTT
>.|TRBJ2-5|TRBV5-1|TRBD2
CASSRGLAGNQETQYF
TGCGCCAGCAGCCGCGGACTAGCGGGGAATCAAGAGACCCAGTACTTC
>.|TRBJ2-2|TRBV7-2|TRBD1
CASSFDRGSGELFF
TGTGCCAGCAGCTTCGACAGGGGGTCCGGGGAGCTGTTTTTT
>.|TRBJ1-1|TRBV6-1|.
CASSESYTEAFF
TGTGCCAGCAGTGAATCCTACACTGAAGCTTTCTTT
>.|TRBJ2-3|TRBV6-1|TRBD2
CASSEPPGLGVADTQYF
TGTGCCAGCAGTGAGCCCCCGGGACTAGGAGTCGCAGATACGCAGTATTTT
>.|TRBJ2-1|TRBV14|TRBD2
CASSQDSGSPYNEQFF
TGTGCCAGCAGCCAAGACAGCGGGAGTCCCTACAATGAGCAGTTCTTC
>.|TRBJ1-2|TRBV19|.
CASTHDSPLYGYTF
TGTGCCAGTACCCATGACAGCCCGCTATACGGCTACACCTTC
>.|TRBJ2-7|TRBV13|TRBD1
CASSFRRTGDAYEQYF
TGTGCCAGCAGCTTCCGGAGGACAGGTGACGCCTACGAGCAGTACTTC
>.|TRBJ1-1|TRBV11-3|TRBD1
CASSIQGSDTEAFF
TGTGCCAGCAGCATACAGGGGTCGGACACTGAAGCTTTCTTT
>.|TRBJ1-1|TRBV6-1|.
CASLWNTEAFF
TGTGCCAGCCTTTGGAACACTGAAGCTTTCTTT
>.|TRBJ1-4|TRBV28|.
CASSLARQGTTNEKLFF
TGTGCCAGCAGTTTAGCCCGTCAGGGTACAACTAATGAAAAACTGTTTTTT
>.|TRBJ2-7|TRBV5-1|.
CASSLEASGRYEQYF
TGCGCCAGCAGCTTGGAGGCTAGTGGGAGATACGAGCAGTACTTC
>once|TRBJ2-1|TRBV7-2|TRBD2
CASSLAWAGGHYEQFF
TGTGCCAGCAGCTTAGCCTGGGCGGGGGGGCACTATGAGCAGTTCTTC